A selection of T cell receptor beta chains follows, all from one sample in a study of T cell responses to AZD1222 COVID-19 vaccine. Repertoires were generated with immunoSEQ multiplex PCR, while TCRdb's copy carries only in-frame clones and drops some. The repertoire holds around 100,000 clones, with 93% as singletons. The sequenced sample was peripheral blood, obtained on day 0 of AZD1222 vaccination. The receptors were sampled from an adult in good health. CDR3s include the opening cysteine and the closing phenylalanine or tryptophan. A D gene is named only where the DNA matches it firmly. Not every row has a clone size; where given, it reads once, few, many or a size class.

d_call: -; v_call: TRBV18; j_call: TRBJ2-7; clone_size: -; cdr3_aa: CASSHTGTPYEQYF; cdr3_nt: TGTGCCAGCTCACATACCGGGACTCCCTACGAGCAGTACTTC
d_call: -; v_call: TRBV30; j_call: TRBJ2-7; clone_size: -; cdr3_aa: CAWSVGRIYEQYF; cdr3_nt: TGTGCCTGGAGTGTAGGTCGGATCTACGAGCAGTACTTC
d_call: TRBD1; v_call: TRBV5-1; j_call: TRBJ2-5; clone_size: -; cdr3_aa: CASSLSTGGIQETQYF; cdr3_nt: TGCGCCAGCAGCTTGTCGACAGGGGGCATCCAAGAGACCCAGTACTTC
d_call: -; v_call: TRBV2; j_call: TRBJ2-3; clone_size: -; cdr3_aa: CASSEFTELSDTQYF; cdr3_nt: TGTGCCAGCAGTGAATTTACCGAGTTGTCAGATACGCAGTATTTT
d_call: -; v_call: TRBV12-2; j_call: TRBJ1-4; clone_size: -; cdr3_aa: CASRKGTAYEKLFF; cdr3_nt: TGTGCAAGTCGTAAAGGGACAGCCTATGAAAAACTGTTTTTT
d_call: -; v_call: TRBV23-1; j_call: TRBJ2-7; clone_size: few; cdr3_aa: CASSQSGHPTYEQYF; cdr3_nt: TGCGCCAGCAGTCAATCGGGACATCCCACCTACGAGCAGTACTTC
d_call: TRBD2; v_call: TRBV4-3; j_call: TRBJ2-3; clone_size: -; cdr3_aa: CASSQDAGLTTDTQYF; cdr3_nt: TGCGCCAGCAGCCAAGATGCGGGACTAACCACAGATACGCAGTATTTT
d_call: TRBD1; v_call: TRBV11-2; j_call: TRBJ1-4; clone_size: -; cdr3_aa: CASSRTGEGKLFF; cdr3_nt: TGTGCCAGCAGCAGGACAGGGGAGGGAAAACTGTTTTTT
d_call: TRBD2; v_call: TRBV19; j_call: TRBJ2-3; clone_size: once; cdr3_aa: CASSAEREGTDTQYF; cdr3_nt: TGTGCCAGTAGTGCGGAGCGGGAGGGCACAGATACGCAGTATTTT
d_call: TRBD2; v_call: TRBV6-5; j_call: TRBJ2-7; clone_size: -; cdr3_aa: CASKRETHSSYEQYF; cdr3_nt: TGTGCCAGCAAGCGGGAGACCCACAGCTCCTACGAGCAGTACTTC
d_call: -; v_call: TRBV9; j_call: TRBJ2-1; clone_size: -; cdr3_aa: CASSVVAHEQFF; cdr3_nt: TGTGCCAGCAGCGTAGTAGCCCATGAGCAGTTCTTC
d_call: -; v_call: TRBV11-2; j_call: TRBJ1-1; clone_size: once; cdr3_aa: CASRLGWGGMNTEAFF; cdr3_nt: TGTGCCAGCAGGTTAGGCTGGGGGGGGATGAACACTGAAGCTTTCTTT
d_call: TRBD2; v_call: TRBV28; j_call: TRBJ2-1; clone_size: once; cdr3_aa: CASSSTSVHNEQFF; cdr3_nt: TGTGCCAGCAGTTCGACTAGCGTCCACAATGAGCAGTTCTTC
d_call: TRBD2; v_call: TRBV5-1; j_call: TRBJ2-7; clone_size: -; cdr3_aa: CASSGSGKTYEQYF; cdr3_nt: TGCGCCAGCAGCGGTAGCGGGAAAACCTACGAGCAGTACTTC
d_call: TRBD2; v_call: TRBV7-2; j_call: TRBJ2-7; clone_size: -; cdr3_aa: CASSLGLAPEQYF; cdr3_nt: TGTGCCAGCAGCTTAGGACTAGCTCCCGAGCAGTACTTC
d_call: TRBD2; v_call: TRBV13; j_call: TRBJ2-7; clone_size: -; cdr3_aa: CASSFLAGSYEQYF; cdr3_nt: TGTGCCAGCAGCTTCCTAGCGGGTTCCTACGAGCAGTACTTC
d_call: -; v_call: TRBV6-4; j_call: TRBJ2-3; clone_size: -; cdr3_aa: CASSEGDTQYF; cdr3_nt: TGTGCCAGCAGTGAGGGAGATACGCAGTATTTT
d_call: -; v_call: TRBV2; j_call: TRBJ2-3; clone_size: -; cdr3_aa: CASSRQRGRTDTQYF; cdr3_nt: TGTGCCAGCAGTCGTCAGCGAGGGAGGACAGATACGCAGTATTTT
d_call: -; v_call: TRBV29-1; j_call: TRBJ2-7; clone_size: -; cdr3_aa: CSVESASGDDEQYF; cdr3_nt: TGCAGCGTTGAATCGGCCAGCGGAGATGACGAGCAGTACTTC
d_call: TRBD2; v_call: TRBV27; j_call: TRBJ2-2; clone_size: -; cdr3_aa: CASSREATGELFF; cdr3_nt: TGTGCCAGCAGTCGGGAGGCCACCGGGGAGCTGTTTTTT
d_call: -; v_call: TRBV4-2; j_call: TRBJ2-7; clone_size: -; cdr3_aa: CASSHGSHYEQYF; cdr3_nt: TGTGCCAGCAGCCATGGGAGCCACTACGAGCAGTACTTC
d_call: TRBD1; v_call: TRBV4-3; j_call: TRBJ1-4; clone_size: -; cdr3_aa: CASSPNWGRGMLLFF; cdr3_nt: TGCGCCAGCAGCCCAAATTGGGGCAGGGGGATGTTGCTGTTTTTT
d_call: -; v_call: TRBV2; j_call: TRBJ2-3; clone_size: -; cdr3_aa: CASSGDSGYSTDTQYF; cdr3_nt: TGTGCCAGCAGTGGAGATTCGGGTTATAGCACAGATACGCAGTATTTT
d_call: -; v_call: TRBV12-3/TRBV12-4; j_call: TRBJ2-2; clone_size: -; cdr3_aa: CASSQNRAGELFF; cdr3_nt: TGTGCCAGCAGCCAAAACCGGGCCGGGGAGCTGTTTTTT
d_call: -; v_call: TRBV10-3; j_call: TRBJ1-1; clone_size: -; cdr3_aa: CAALSGFDTEAFF; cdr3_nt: TGTGCCGCCCTCTCGGGTTTCGACACTGAAGCTTTCTTT
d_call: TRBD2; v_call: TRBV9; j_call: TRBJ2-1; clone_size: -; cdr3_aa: CASTGLAGDNEQFF; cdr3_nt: TGTGCCAGCACCGGACTAGCGGGAGACAATGAGCAGTTCTTC
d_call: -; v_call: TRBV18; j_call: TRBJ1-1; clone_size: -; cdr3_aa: CASSPPGRAEAFF; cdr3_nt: TGTGCCAGCTCACCACCGGGGAGGGCTGAAGCTTTCTTT
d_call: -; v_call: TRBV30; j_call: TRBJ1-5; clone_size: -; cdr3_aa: CAWSRGPNQPQHF; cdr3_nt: TGTGCCTGGAGTCGCGGACCTAATCAGCCCCAGCATTTT
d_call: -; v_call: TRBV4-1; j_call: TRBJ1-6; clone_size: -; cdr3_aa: CASSLDVLRNSPLHF; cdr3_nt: TGCGCCAGCAGCCTAGATGTGCTGAGGAATTCACCCCTCCACTTT
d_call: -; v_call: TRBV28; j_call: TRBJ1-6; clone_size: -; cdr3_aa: CASRQNSPLHF; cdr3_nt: TGTGCCAGCAGACAAAATTCACCCCTCCACTTT
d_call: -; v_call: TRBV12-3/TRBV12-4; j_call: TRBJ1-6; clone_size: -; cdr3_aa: CASSLAPSSPLHF; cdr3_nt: TGTGCCAGCAGTTTAGCCCCCAGTTCACCCCTCCACTTT
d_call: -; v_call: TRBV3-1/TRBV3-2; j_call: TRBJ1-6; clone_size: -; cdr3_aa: CASSPLLNSPLHF; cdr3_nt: TGTGCCAGCAGCCCGCTTTTAAATTCACCCCTCCACTTT
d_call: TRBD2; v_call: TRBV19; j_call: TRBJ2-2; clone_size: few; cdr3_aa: CASRGLAGARTGELFF; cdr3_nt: TGTGCCAGTAGGGGACTAGCGGGAGCTCGGACCGGGGAGCTGTTTTTT
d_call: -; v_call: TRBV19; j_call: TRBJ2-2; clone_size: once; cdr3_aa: CASSFRGSGTGELFF; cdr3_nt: TGTGCCAGTAGTTTCCGAGGAAGTGGGACCGGGGAGCTGTTTTTT
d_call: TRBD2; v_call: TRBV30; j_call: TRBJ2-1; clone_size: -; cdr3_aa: CAWAGGGREQFF; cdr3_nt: TGTGCCTGGGCCGGGGGGGGCCGCGAGCAGTTCTTC
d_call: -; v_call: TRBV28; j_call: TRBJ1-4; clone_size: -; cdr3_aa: CASSPRAGDEKLFF; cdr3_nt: TGTGCCAGCAGTCCCAGGGCAGGGGATGAAAAACTGTTTTTT
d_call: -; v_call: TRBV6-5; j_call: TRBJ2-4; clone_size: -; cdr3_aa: CASSYSMGLAKNIQYF; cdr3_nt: TGTGCCAGCAGTTACTCGATGGGACTAGCCAAAAACATTCAGTACTTC
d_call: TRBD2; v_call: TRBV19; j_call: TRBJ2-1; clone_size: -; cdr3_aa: CASSFGGKNEQFF; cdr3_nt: TGTGCCAGTAGTTTCGGGGGGAAGAATGAGCAGTTCTTC
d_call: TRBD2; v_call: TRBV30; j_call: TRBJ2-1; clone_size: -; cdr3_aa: CAWSAGTSGVSSYNEQFF; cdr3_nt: TGTGCCTGGAGTGCCGGGACTAGCGGGGTCAGCTCCTACAATGAGCAGTTCTTC
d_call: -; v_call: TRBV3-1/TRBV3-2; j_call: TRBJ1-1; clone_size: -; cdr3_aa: CASSQRDTRMNTEAFF; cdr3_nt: TGTGCCAGCAGCCAGCGGGACACCCGAATGAACACTGAAGCTTTCTTT